One sample yielded the 16 T cell receptor beta chains listed below, sequenced in a study of blood T cell repertoires in COVID-19. Profiled with immunoSEQ multiplex PCR; TCRdb holds only in-frame clones, not every one. The sample lists around 97,000 clones, approximately 82% seen once, with around 9.3% in the top ten. The specimen sequenced was peripheral blood. These receptors were collected from a man aged 65 to 85 with acute or convalescent COVID-19.

The chain uses TRBV21-1 and TRBJ2-3; the tabulated D call, TRBD2, remains unverified against the DNA. TRBV21-1 is labeled a pseudogene. This CDR3 has 9 amino acids. CDR3 protein: CANGGPQYF. DNA for the CDR3: TGTGCCAATGGCGGTCCGCAGTATTTT.

This clone showed up just a few times. The chain uses TRBV28 and TRBJ2-7, with TRBD1 as a possible D gene (6 bases). Germline V gene data show CDR1 as MDHEN and CDR2 as SYDVKM. The CDR3 spans 14 residues. Trimming shortened V by 5 bases and J by 0 bases, and 11 bases separated the two germline ends. The DNA of the CDR3 is TGTGCCAGCAGTCCTACAGGGTTCTCCTACGAGCAGTACTTC. It encodes CASSPTGFSYEQYF.

This chain links TRBV14 with TRBJ2-1; 12 bases match TRBD2. The V gene's germline CDR1 is SGHDN and CDR2 FVKESK. The CDR3 is made up of 19 amino acids. The V and J ends lost 0 bases and 6 bases, in that order; junction bases with no gene match: 12. CDR3 bases: TGTGCCAGCAGCCAAGACGGGCTAGCGGGAGGGCTAGCCCCCAATGAGCAGTTCTTC. Translation: CASSQDGLAGGLAPNEQFF.

The rearrangement uses TRBV5-4 and TRBJ1-4, with D possibly matching TRBD1 (5 bases). Between the trimmed V and J ends, which lost 6 bases and 5 bases, there was a span of 11 bases. This CDR3 comprises 13 residues. CDR1 and CDR2 (germline): SGHNT, YYREEE (reference sequence). The CDR3 DNA reads TGTGCCAGCACAGCAGCAGGGAATGAAAAACTGTTTTTT. Translating gives CASTAAGNEKLFF.

V is TRBV14 and J is TRBJ2-1; 8 nucleotides match TRBD2. The trim removed 0 bases at V and 6 bases at J, leaving 7 bases unmatched. Germline CDR1 SGHDN, CDR2 FVKESK. The CDR3 has 16 amino acids. The CDR3 sequence is CASSQERIAGSNEQFF. DNA of the CDR3: TGTGCCAGCAGCCAAGAAAGGATAGCGGGGTCCAATGAGCAGTTCTTC.

The genes are TRBV7-2 and TRBJ2-5; no definite D call. Germline values: CDR1 SGHTA, CDR2 FQGNSA. The V gene lost 5 bases and the J gene lost 0 bases, with 10 bases spanning the gap. The CDR3 contains 14 residues. The DNA for the CDR3 is TGTGCCAGCAGCAACCCTAGGAACCAAGAGACCCAGTACTTC. Amino acids: CASSNPRNQETQYF.

The chain employs TRBV7-2 and TRBJ1-4; D not resolved. Germline-derived CDR1 and CDR2 are SGHTA and FQGNSA. This CDR3 comprises 13 residues. The germline V and J ends were trimmed by 1 base and 7 bases, with 7 bases remaining between them. The CDR3 is CASSLGAGEKLFF. The DNA of the CDR3 is TGTGCCAGCAGCTTAGGGGCGGGTGAAAAACTGTTTTTT.

This clone was counted at least ten times. The chain uses TRBV2 and TRBJ1-1; D not resolved. CDR3 length: 13 amino acids. The V end lost 7 bases, the J end lost 3 bases, and 12 bases lay between the germline ends. Germline CDR1 SNHLY, CDR2 FYNNEI. The CDR3 DNA reads TGTGCCAGCACAAGGGAGCGGGACACTGAAGCTTTCTTT. The encoded protein is CASTRERDTEAFF.

In its sample, this clone was seen once. The chain is built from TRBV4-3 and TRBJ1-1, with a tentative D call TRBD1 (5 bases). This CDR3 has 14 residues. V was clipped by 4 bases and J by 4 bases, with 13 bases between them. Germline CDR1 and CDR2: LGHNA and YSLEER. The DNA of the CDR3 is TGCGCCAGCAGCCGCTCCCTGGGGCGCACTGAAGCTTTCTTT. Amino acid sequence: CASSRSLGRTEAFF.

V usage is TRBV29-1 and J usage is TRBJ1-1; the D gene is possibly TRBD1 (5 bases). The germline V gene has CDR1 SQVTM and CDR2 ANQGSEA. Between the trimmed V and J ends, which lost 6 bases and 7 bases, there was a span of 12 bases. The CDR3 totals 11 residues. CDR3 in amino acids: CSVQQANEAFF. The CDR3, as DNA: TGCAGCGTCCAACAGGCAAATGAAGCTTTCTTT. Using reference TRBV29-1 and TRBJ1-1 for the parts outside the CDR3, the full variable domain is SAVISQKPSRDICQRGTSLTIQCQVDSQVTMMFWYRQQPGQSLTLIATANQGSEATYESGFVIDKFPISRPNLTFSTLTVSNMSPEDSSIYLCSVQQANEAFFGQGTRLTVV.

This chain links TRBV12-3 or TRBV12-4 with TRBJ1-5, with 7 bases that match TRBD1. V trimming: 6 bases; J trimming: 4 bases; junction bases outside the gene matches: 3. This CDR3 contains 13 residues. CDR3: CASREQGNQPQHF. The CDR3, as DNA: TGTGCCAGCAGGGAACAGGGGAATCAGCCCCAGCATTTT.

V is TRBV5-5 and J is TRBJ1-1; 7 bases align to TRBD1. CDR1 and CDR2 (germline): SGHKS, YYEKEE (reference sequence). This CDR3 has 15 amino acids. V lost 3 bases, J lost 4 bases, and 9 bases stayed unmatched. CDR3 in DNA: TGTGCCAGCAGCTCACAAGCAGGGGGAAGCACTGAAGCTTTCTTT. Protein sequence: CASSSQAGGSTEAFF.

The CDR3 sequence: CASSTRGRETQYF. DNA of the CDR3: TGTGCCAGCAGTACCAGGGGGCGGGAGACCCAGTACTTC. The rearrangement uses TRBV12-3 or TRBV12-4 and TRBJ2-5; 8 nucleotides align to TRBD1. V lost 5 bases, J lost 5 bases, and 4 bases stayed unmatched. The CDR3 loop spans 13 amino acids.

This chain uses TRBV7-6 with TRBJ2-3; unclear D gene. Between the trimmed V and J ends, which lost 4 bases and 0 bases, there was a span of 11 bases. CDR3 length equals 15 residues. Per the germline V gene, CDR1 is SGHVS and CDR2 is FNYEAQ. CDR3 amino acids: CASSSQALSTDTQYF. CDR3 DNA: TGTGCCAGCAGCTCTCAGGCCCTTAGCACAGATACGCAGTATTTT.

This clone was seen a single time. The chain employs TRBV5-1 and TRBJ2-2; perhaps TRBD2 as D (5 bases). V was cut by 4 bases and J by 5 bases, with 15 bases left in between. The CDR3 is 15 residues long. Germline V gene data show CDR1 as SGHRS and CDR2 as YFSETQ. The CDR3 nucleotides are TGCGCCAGCAGCACGGGGAATCTCCGGACCGGGGAGCTGTTTTTT. Its protein product is CASSTGNLRTGELFF.

The rearrangement uses TRBV7-3 and TRBJ2-1, with 9 bases that match TRBD2. V was clipped by 5 bases and J by 4 bases; unmatched bases: 9. Per the germline V gene, CDR1 is SGHTA and CDR2 is FQGTGA. The CDR3 has 16 amino acids. The CDR3 bases are TGTGCCAGCAGCCCCCATGCTAGCGGGAATTACAATGAGCAGTTCTTC. Protein product: CASSPHASGNYNEQFF.